The clone carrying this T cell receptor (beta chain) was detected many times. Its antigen is undetermined. This CDR3 has 15 amino acids. CDR1 and CDR2 from the germline V gene are SGHRS and YFSETQ. The V end was cut by 0 bases, the J end by 2 bases, with 9 bases between. The entry originates in a study of identical twins. Findings and limits, study-wide: Twins' surplus sharing was weaker for beta out-of-frame sequences. Part of the zero-insertion signal could reflect confounding by invariant MAIT and iNKT cells.

cDNA molecules carried unique molecular identifiers, and template switching added a universal primer site. From the 5' RACE reads, TCRdb called clonotypes with MiXCR, one entry per CDR3 protein. The sample holds some 100,000 distinct CDR3 sequences, 5.9% seen once. This rearrangement joins TRBV5-1 to TRBJ2-1, with D unresolved. This receptor was obtained from a woman between 50 and 59 years old in good health. The sequenced material came from memory T cells sorted from blood. The CDR3 sequence is CASSLVSRPYNEQFF. CDR3 in DNA: TGCGCCAGCAGCTTGGTATCCAGGCCCTACAATGAGCAGTTCTTC.